Detailed here is one T cell receptor (beta chain). The antigen remains undetermined. With 60 Vbeta and 13 Jbeta primers, the PCR was carried out. The repertoire was sequenced with immunoSEQ multiplex PCR; TCRdb's copy has only in-frame clones and lacks some. There are approximately 210,000 clones in the sample; approximately 80% occur only once, and less than 1.1% lies in the top ten. This record belongs to a study of cytomegalovirus exposure and HLA in healthy donors. Study findings and constraints: The majority of CMV-associated TCR beta chains were reported as apparently HLA-restricted in a later analysis.

This CDR3 comprises 15 residues. Germline assignment: CDR1 ENHRY and CDR2 SYGVKD. V was pared by 11 bases and J by 0 bases, with 11 bases of the junction left unmatched. J is TRBJ1-2 and V is TRBV10-3; 8 nucleotides match TRBD1. The material sequenced was PBMCs. The clonotype was recovered from a woman aged 40 to 49 in good health and CMV-seronegative. The CDR3 sequence is CASEGQGAANYGYTF. The CDR3 bases are TGTGCCTCGGAGGGCCAGGGGGCGGCTAACTATGGCTACACCTTC.